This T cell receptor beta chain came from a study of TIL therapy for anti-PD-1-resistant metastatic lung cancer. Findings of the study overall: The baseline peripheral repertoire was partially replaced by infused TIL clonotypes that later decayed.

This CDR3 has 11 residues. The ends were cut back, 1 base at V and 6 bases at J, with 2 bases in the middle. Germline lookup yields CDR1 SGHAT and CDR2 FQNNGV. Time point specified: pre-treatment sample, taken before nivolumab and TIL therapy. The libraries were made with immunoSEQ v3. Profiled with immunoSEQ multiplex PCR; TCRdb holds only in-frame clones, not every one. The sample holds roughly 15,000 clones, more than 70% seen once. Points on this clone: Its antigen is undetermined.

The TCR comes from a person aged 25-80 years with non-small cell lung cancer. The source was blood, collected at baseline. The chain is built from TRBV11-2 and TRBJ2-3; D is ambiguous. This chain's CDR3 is CASSLVDTQYF. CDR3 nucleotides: TGTGCCAGCAGCTTAGTGGATACGCAGTATTTT.